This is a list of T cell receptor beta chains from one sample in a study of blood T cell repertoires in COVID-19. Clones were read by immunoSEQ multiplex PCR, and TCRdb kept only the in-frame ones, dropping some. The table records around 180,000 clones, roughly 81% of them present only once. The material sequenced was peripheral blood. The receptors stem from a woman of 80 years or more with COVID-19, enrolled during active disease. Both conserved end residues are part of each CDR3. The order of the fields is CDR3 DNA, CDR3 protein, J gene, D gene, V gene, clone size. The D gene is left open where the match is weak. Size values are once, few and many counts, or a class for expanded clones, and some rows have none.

TGTGCCAGCACTCCTAGAGGGACTTCTGGGGAGCTGTTTTTT,CASTPRGTSGELFF,TRBJ2-2,.,TRBV28,.
TGTGCCAGCTCACCAACCACCCCGGGGGGAGAGACCCAGTACTTC,CASSPTTPGGETQYF,TRBJ2-5,TRBD2,TRBV18,.
TGTGCCAGCAGCTCGCGGGGTGGCGGTGAAGAGACCCAGTACTTC,CASSSRGGGEETQYF,TRBJ2-5,.,TRBV9,once
TGTGCCAGCAGACCGGGGGGCGCCAGCTCCTACAATGAGCAGTTCTTC,CASRPGGASSYNEQFF,TRBJ2-1,.,TRBV9,.
TGTGCCAGTAGTATAGGACTACGACTAGCGGGAGAAAACAATGAGCAGTTCTTC,CASSIGLRLAGENNEQFF,TRBJ2-1,TRBD2,TRBV19,.
TGTGCCAGCAGTCAAGCCGGGACTGATTATGGCTACACCTTC,CASSQAGTDYGYTF,TRBJ1-2,.,TRBV6-1,few
TGTGCCAGCAGCTTAACGGGACAGAGCTACGAGCAGTACTTC,CASSLTGQSYEQYF,TRBJ2-7,TRBD1,TRBV11-3,.
TGTGCCAGCAGTTATGGGTTAGCGGGTGGGCCCTACGAGCAGTACTTC,CASSYGLAGGPYEQYF,TRBJ2-7,TRBD2,TRBV28,.
TGCGCCAGCAGCAGACGACTAGCGGGAGGGTACAATGAGCAGTTCTTC,CASSRRLAGGYNEQFF,TRBJ2-1,TRBD2,TRBV5-1,.
TGTGCCAGTAGTTCCGCTAGCGAGCAGTACTTC,CASSSASEQYF,TRBJ2-7,.,TRBV19,.
TGCGCCAGCAGCTTGGGGTCCAGGGGGTCGGTCGTCTCCTATAATTCACCCCTCCACTTT,CASSLGSRGSVVSYNSPLHF,TRBJ1-6,TRBD1,TRBV5-1,.
TGCGCCAGCAGCTTGCAGGGACAGGGGATCTCCTACGAGCAGTACTTC,CASSLQGQGISYEQYF,TRBJ2-7,TRBD1,TRBV5-1,.
TGTGCCAGCTCCCAGGGTGCTGGAAACACCATATATTTT,CASSQGAGNTIYF,TRBJ1-3,.,TRBV18,few
TGTGCCAGCAGCTCAAGCGGGTTTAGGGTCACCGGGGAGCTGTTTTTT,CASSSSGFRVTGELFF,TRBJ2-2,.,TRBV7-9,.
TGTGCCATCAGTGATCCAGGGTACTCTTCCTACGAGCAGTACTTC,CAISDPGYSSYEQYF,TRBJ2-7,.,TRBV10-3,.
TGTGCCAGCAGCCGTACGGGACAGGGGAACACTGAAGCTTTCTTT,CASSRTGQGNTEAFF,TRBJ1-1,TRBD1,TRBV5-8,.
TGTGCCAGCAGCCAAGGGGGCAATCAGCCCCAGCATTTT,CASSQGGNQPQHF,TRBJ1-5,.,TRBV11-3,.
TGCGCCAGCAGCCACCCCGCTAGCGGGAGATACAATGAGCAGTTCTTC,CASSHPASGRYNEQFF,TRBJ2-1,TRBD2,TRBV4-1,.
TGTGCCAGCAGCTTGGTCAAAGGATCGGGGAACGAGCAGTACTTC,CASSLVKGSGNEQYF,TRBJ2-7,.,TRBV5-4,.
TGCGCCAGCAGCCAAGATTGGGCCAAGGGGCCCGAAGCTTTCTTT,CASSQDWAKGPEAFF,TRBJ1-1,.,TRBV4-1,.
TGTGCCAGCAGCGTAGCTCCCGGACAGGGGGCACACGGCTACACCTTC,CASSVAPGQGAHGYTF,TRBJ1-2,TRBD1,TRBV9,.
TGTGCCAGCAAAAAGGGACTAGCGGGCGACAATGAGCAGTTCTTC,CASKKGLAGDNEQFF,TRBJ2-1,TRBD2,TRBV7-9,.
TGTGCCAGCAGCTTAGTCGCAGGGGCCGGGTACGAGCAGTACTTC,CASSLVAGAGYEQYF,TRBJ2-7,.,TRBV7-7,few
TGTGCCAGCAGCCAGCCATGGGACAGGCGGCGCTACACCTTC,CASSQPWDRRRYTF,TRBJ1-2,TRBD1,TRBV7-9,few
TGTGCCAGCAGACCTGGGACAGGCAAACAAGAGACCCAGTACTTC,CASRPGTGKQETQYF,TRBJ2-5,TRBD1,TRBV6-2/TRBV6-3,.
TGTGCCAGTAGTATAAGGGCGGGAGGTACTGATACGCAGTATTTT,CASSIRAGGTDTQYF,TRBJ2-3,TRBD2,TRBV19,.
TGTGCCAGCAAATTAGCGGGGAAGGGGGATGAGCAGTTCTTC,CASKLAGKGDEQFF,TRBJ2-1,TRBD2,TRBV2,.
TGTGCCAGCAGCTTTACAGGGCCGTCCTACGAGCAGTACTTC,CASSFTGPSYEQYF,TRBJ2-7,.,TRBV7-9,.
TGTGCCAGCAGCTCTAACAGACAGGGGGCGCATGCTTTCTTT,CASSSNRQGAHAFF,TRBJ1-1,TRBD1,TRBV11-3,.
TGTGCCAGCAGTATCCCACGGACAGGGGCCTATGAAGCTTTCTTT,CASSIPRTGAYEAFF,TRBJ1-1,TRBD1,TRBV28,few
TGTGCCAGCAGCTTGGCAGCGGGCACAGATACGCAGTATTTT,CASSLAAGTDTQYF,TRBJ2-3,.,TRBV11-3,.
TGTGCCAGCAGTGAAACCCGGGCCTACAATGAGCAGTTCTTC,CASSETRAYNEQFF,TRBJ2-1,.,TRBV2,.
TGTGCCAGCAGTTCACTGGACAGGGACACTGAAGCTTTCTTT,CASSSLDRDTEAFF,TRBJ1-1,TRBD1,TRBV28,.
TGTGCCATCAGTGAGTCGTCTAGCGGGAAAATCTACGAGCAGTACTTC,CAISESSSGKIYEQYF,TRBJ2-7,TRBD2,TRBV10-3,.
TGTGCCAGTAGTATGAGGGTTCCACCCGGCAATGAGCAGTTCTTC,CASSMRVPPGNEQFF,TRBJ2-1,.,TRBV19,once
TGTGCCAGCCGTCAGCGGGAGATCACAGATACGCAGTATTTT,CASRQREITDTQYF,TRBJ2-3,TRBD2,TRBV2,.
TGTGCCAGCAGTACTTACACCGGGGAGCTGTTTTTT,CASSTYTGELFF,TRBJ2-2,.,TRBV12-3/TRBV12-4,once
TGTGCCAGCAGCTTATTGGACGGACAGAACACTGAAGCTTTCTTT,CASSLLDGQNTEAFF,TRBJ1-1,.,TRBV5-6,.
TGTGCCAGCAGCCGGAGACAGGGTGGCTATGGCTACACCTTC,CASSRRQGGYGYTF,TRBJ1-2,TRBD1,TRBV5-4,.
TGTGCCAGCAGCTTCGGCGGTTCCTACGAGCAGTACTTC,CASSFGGSYEQYF,TRBJ2-7,.,TRBV13,few
TGTGCCAGCCGATGGGGCGAAACGCAGTATTTT,CASRWGETQYF,TRBJ2-3,.,TRBV11-2,.
TGTGCCACCAGCCGCGAATTAAATTCACCCCTCCACTTT,CATSRELNSPLHF,TRBJ1-6,.,TRBV15,.